This T cell receptor beta chain stems from a study of patients and donors after allogeneic stem cell transplantation. This clonotype has a handful of counts. TCRdb analysed the RT-PCR reads with MiXCR anew, one entry per CDR3 protein. The sample shows some 150,000 distinct CDR3 sequences, 37% of them seen only once. This sequence originates from a human donor who was either an allogeneic HSCT recipient or a stem cell or donor lymphocyte infusion donor (not recorded which). It is not recorded whose cells these are; they may come from a transplant donor. Material for sequencing was blood, either unsorted or a sorted T cell fraction (not recorded which).

The DNA of the CDR3 is TGTGCCAGCAGCTTAAGTTCGCGGGCCGGAGGTGGCTACACCTTC. Translating gives CASSLSSRAGGGYTF. V usage is TRBV7-9 and J usage is TRBJ1-2; D gene unclear. This CDR3 comprises 15 residues. Between the trimmed V and J ends, which lost 2 bases and 7 bases, there was a span of 17 bases. Germline V gene lookup returns CDR1 SEHNR and CDR2 FQNEAQ (reference sequence). Supplemented by reference TRBV7-9 and TRBJ1-2, the full variable domain reads DTGVSQNPRHKITKRGQNVTFRCDPISEHNRLYWYRQTLGQGPEFLTYFQNEAQLEKSRLLSDRFSAERPKGSFSTLEIQRTEQGDSAMYLCASSLSSRAGGGYTFGSGTRLTVV.